Below are 14 T cell receptor beta chains sequenced from a single sample in a study of T-cell memory formation after mild COVID-19. One entry per CDR3 protein results from TCRdb running MiXCR on the 5' RACE reads. The repertoire holds about 250,000 distinct CDR3 sequences, with approximately 15% as singletons. Sequencing was done on a sample of PBMCs or a T cell subset sorted from them (not recorded which). All receptors come from an adult woman who had mild COVID-19 (a few samples of this study predate the infection). Cell type and time point are not known.

This clonotype was seen a few times. The chain links TRBV4-3 to TRBJ2-1, with TRBD2 matching 9 bases. CDR3 length: 17 residues. V dropped 1 base and J dropped 6; count of bases not matched to a gene: 10. From germline, CDR1 is LGHNA and CDR2 YSLEER. This chain's CDR3 is CASSQGNIAGVGNEQFF. DNA for the CDR3: TGCGCCAGCAGCCAAGGGAATATAGCGGGAGTCGGCAATGAGCAGTTCTTC.

The V gene is TRBV20-1, the J gene TRBJ2-1, with TRBD2 identical over 9 bases. This CDR3 spans 15 amino acids. From germline, CDR1 is DFQATT and CDR2 SNEGSKA (reference sequence). With V trimmed by 3 bases and J by 5 bases, 8 bases remained unmatched. The CDR3 DNA is TGCAGTGCTAGGGTCGGGACTAGCACCAACAATGAGCAGTTCTTC. It codes for CSARVGTSTNNEQFF.

This clonotype was seen many times. The chain joins TRBV7-2 to TRBJ1-5; D remains ambiguous. The V gene lost 3 bases and the J gene lost 1 base, with 7 bases spanning the gap. In germline, CDR1 is SGHTA, CDR2 FQGNSA. The CDR3 extends over 14 amino acids. The CDR3 DNA follows: TGTGCCAGCAGCTTGGGAATGAGCAATCAGCCCCAGCATTTT. Protein sequence: CASSLGMSNQPQHF. Full variable domain (missing parts from reference TRBV7-2 and TRBJ1-5): GAGVSQSPSNKVTEKGKDVELRCDPISGHTALYWYRQSLGQGLEFLIYFQGNSAPDKSGLPSDRFSAERTGGSVSTLTIQRTQQEDSAVYLCASSLGMSNQPQHFGDGTRLSIL.

This chain links TRBV5-6 with TRBJ1-4, with TRBD1 as a possible D gene (5 bases). Trimming removed 1 base from V and 0 bases from J, with 7 bases in between. This CDR3 comprises 15 residues. The germline CDR1 and CDR2 sequences are SGHDT and YYEEEE. The CDR3 reads CASSLQGTTNEKLFF. The DNA of the CDR3 is TGTGCCAGCAGCTTGCAGGGCACAACTAATGAAAAACTGTTTTTT. Combining the CDR3 with reference TRBV5-6 and TRBJ1-4 gives the whole variable domain DAGVTQSPTHLIKTRGQQVTLRCSPKSGHDTVSWYQQALGQGPQFIFQYYEEEERQRGNFPDRFSGHQFPNYSSELNVNALLLGDSALYLCASSLQGTTNEKLFFGSGTQLSVL.

This clonotype was picked up many times. In DNA form, the CDR3 reads TGTGCCAGCAGCCTCAGAAGGGACACTGAAGCTTTCTTT. It yields the protein CASSLRRDTEAFF. The rearrangement uses TRBV7-2 and TRBJ1-1, with D unclear. CDR3 length equals 13 residues. Germline V gene lookup returns CDR1 SGHTA and CDR2 FQGNSA. V dropped 5 bases and J dropped 3 bases, with 10 bases sitting between them.

This clonotype was found many times. The chain carries TRBV4-1 and TRBJ2-7; D remains ambiguous. The CDR3 is made up of 15 amino acids. The germline V gene encodes CDR1 MGHRA and CDR2 YSYEKL. V dropped 0 bases and J dropped 5 bases, with 14 bases sitting between them. CDR3 loop: CASSQDSWAVDEQYF. As DNA, the CDR3 is TGCGCCAGCAGCCAAGACTCGTGGGCAGTTGACGAGCAGTACTTC.

The chain is built from TRBV24-1 and TRBJ2-2; D is unclear. The CDR3 totals 15 residues. Trimming cost V 4 bases and J 6 bases, with 14 bases left between them. The germline V gene has CDR1 KGHDR and CDR2 SFDVKD. CDR3 coding DNA: TGTGCCACCAGTGACCCCCGTACCGGGCCCGGGGAGCTGTTTTTT. Amino acid sequence: CATSDPRTGPGELFF.

In its sample, this clonotype was seen a few times. The chain has TRBV18 and TRBJ1-2; possibly TRBD1 for D (5 bases). V lost 4 bases to trimming and J lost 5 bases, with 17 bases between them. The CDR3 has 15 residues. CDR1 and CDR2 from the germline V gene are KGHSH and LQKENI. As DNA, the CDR3 is TGTGCCAGCTCACTTCCTCAGGGTTCTGGTTATGGCTACACCTTC. Translated, it gives CASSLPQGSGYGYTF.

This rearrangement joins TRBV5-6 to TRBJ2-3; D perhaps matches TRBD1 (6 bases). The CDR3 has 14 residues. Trimming pared 1 base from V and 5 bases from J, leaving 11 bases between. Per germline, CDR1 SGHDT and CDR2 YYEEEE. The CDR3 is CASSLTGTGDTQYF. In DNA, the CDR3 is TGTGCCAGCAGCTTGACAGGGACGGGAGATACGCAGTATTTT.

This clonotype was seen only a few times. The rearrangement joins TRBV12-3 or TRBV12-4 to TRBJ1-2; no clear D gene. Trimming stripped 10 bases from V and 2 bases from J, with 14 bases between. The CDR3 length is 13 residues. Here the CDR3 DNA reads TGTGCCACCATGGCAGCGTTGAACTATGGCTACACCTTC. The encoded protein is CATMAALNYGYTF.

This clonotype came up a few times. J is TRBJ2-3 and V is TRBV2; 15 nucleotides align to TRBD2. Germline-derived CDR1 and CDR2 are SNHLY and FYNNEI. The CDR3 sequence is 20 residues long. With V trimmed by 1 base and J by 2 bases, 10 bases remained unmatched. The CDR3 bases are TGTGCCAGCAGTGAAGTCGGACTAGCGGGAGGGAAAGCCCACACAGATACGCAGTATTTT. Protein: CASSEVGLAGGKAHTDTQYF.

The CDR3 loop is CASTRTGTDYEQYF. CDR3 sequence (DNA): TGTGCCAGCACCCGTACAGGGACAGACTACGAGCAGTACTTC. The rearrangement uses TRBV7-2 and TRBJ2-7, with 7 bases that match TRBD1. This CDR3 is built from 14 residues. J lost 3 bases, V lost 7 bases, and 9 bases had no gene match. The germline V gene encodes CDR1 SGHTA and CDR2 FQGNSA.

V is TRBV5-5 and J is TRBJ1-6; 10 bases match TRBD1. This CDR3 is built from 15 residues. Germline assignment: CDR1 SGHKS and CDR2 YYEKEE (reference sequence). J lost 8 bases, V lost 3 bases, and 5 bases had no gene match. CDR3: CASSWSDRGDSPLHF. The CDR3 DNA reads TGTGCCAGCAGCTGGTCGGACAGGGGGGATTCACCCCTCCACTTT.

The V call is TRBV6-1, the J call TRBJ2-1; tentatively, D is TRBD1 or TRBD2 (6 bases each). CDR1 is MNHNS, CDR2 SASEGT, per germline. V was trimmed by 2 bases and J by 15 bases, leaving 14 bases between them. The CDR3 is 12 residues long. As DNA, the CDR3 is TGTGCCAGCAGTGAATCGTGGGGGGCGCGGTTCTTC. Its protein is CASSESWGARFF.